Below are 24 T cell receptor beta chains sequenced from a single sample in a study of blood T cells in healthy people across ages (dated by TCRdb to between 2015 and 2017). To prepare the library, 5' RACE was applied. The data were produced on an Illumina HiSeq 2500. The second PCR ran for roughly 7 to 11 cycles and used a J-beta primer mix along with a sample-barcoded 5' primer. TCRdb trimmed the raw reads at Q25, called clones with MiXCR and kept productive beta chains. Entries that share a CDR3 protein sequence are merged under the most common genes and DNA. Recorded for this sample are 700,000 to 800,000 distinct CDR3 sequences; about 40% of them occurred a single time. The ten biggest clones cover roughly 19% of the sample. The sample was blood. Receptors originate from a woman in her sixties in good health.

The V gene is TRBV29-1, the J gene TRBJ1-1; 7 nucleotides match TRBD1. Germline V gives CDR1 SQVTM, CDR2 ANQGSEA. V trimming: 4 bases; J trimming: 7 bases; junction bases outside the gene matches: 9. The CDR3 spans 13 residues. The CDR3 reads CSVVETGRVEAFF. The CDR3 DNA is TGCAGCGTTGTCGAGACAGGGAGAGTTGAAGCTTTCTTT.

The chain employs TRBV7-9 and TRBJ2-1; D ambiguous. Trimming shortened V by 5 bases and J by 0 bases, and 11 bases separated the two germline ends. Germline CDR1 SEHNR, CDR2 FQNEAQ (reference sequence). The CDR3 is 15 amino acids. The CDR3 loop reads CASSPTTNSYNEQFF. CDR3 DNA: TGTGCCAGCAGCCCAACTACAAACTCCTACAATGAGCAGTTCTTC. The complete variable domain, with remaining parts taken from reference TRBV7-9 and TRBJ2-1, reads DTGVSQNPRHKITKRGQNVTFRCDPISEHNRLYWYRQTLGQGPEFLTYFQNEAQLEKSRLLSDRFSAERPKGSFSTLEIQRTEQGDSAMYLCASSPTTNSYNEQFFGPGTRLTVL.

The DNA of the CDR3 is TGTGCCAGCAGTCCATCCAGCGGGGGGAGAGATGAGCAGTTCTTC. Amino acid sequence: CASSPSSGGRDEQFF. The V and J genes are TRBV6-1 and TRBJ2-1, with 9 nucleotides matching TRBD2. In germline, CDR1 is MNHNS, CDR2 SASEGT. This CDR3 has 15 amino acids. V gave up 5 bases and J gave up 8 bases; unmatched junction bases: 10.

In its sample, this clonotype was seen a few times. V gene TRBV20-1 combines with J gene TRBJ2-1; D is unresolved. The germline CDR1 and CDR2 sequences are DFQATT and SNEGSKA (reference sequence). This CDR3 has 15 residues. V lost 1 base and J lost 3, with 13 bases in between. In DNA form, the CDR3 reads TGCAGTGCTAGAGGCTGGAGTCGGGTCTACAATGAGCAGTTCTTC. Amino acid sequence: CSARGWSRVYNEQFF.

The CDR3: CSARPLGTGELFF. In nucleotides, the CDR3 is TGCAGTGCTAGGCCACTAGGGACCGGGGAGCTGTTTTTT. The rearrangement links TRBV20-1 to TRBJ2-2; the D gene is possibly TRBD2 (5 bases). The germline V and J ends were trimmed by 3 bases and 5 bases, with 10 bases remaining between them. The CDR3 runs 13 residues. Germline CDR1 and CDR2: DFQATT and SNEGSKA (reference sequence).

Many counts were recorded for this clonotype. The chain employs TRBV12-3 or TRBV12-4 and TRBJ2-6, with unresolved D. The CDR3 runs to 14 residues. V gave up 6 bases and J gave up 1 base, with 7 bases separating them. The CDR3 spells CASRLGSGANVLTF. The CDR3 DNA follows: TGTGCCAGCAGACTGGGGTCTGGGGCCAACGTCCTGACTTTC.

This clonotype has just a few counts. The chain uses TRBV21-1 and TRBJ1-2; TRBD1, the table's D call, was not compared with the DNA. TRBV21-1 has pseudogene status. The CDR3 extends over 14 amino acids. Here the CDR3 reads CASPPRCLNYGYTF. As DNA, the CDR3 is TGTGCCAGCCCCCCGCGTTGCCTAAACTATGGCTACACCTTC.

This clonotype turned up a few times. The rearrangement links TRBV7-9 to TRBJ1-4, with unresolved D. In germline, CDR1 is SEHNR, CDR2 FQNEAQ (reference sequence). The CDR3 spans 13 residues. V lost 2 bases and J 4 bases, leaving 5 bases between the germline ends. CDR3 sequence reads: CASSLTDNEKLFF. The CDR3 nucleotides are TGTGCCAGCAGCTTAACAGATAATGAAAAACTGTTTTTT. Looking up the rest from reference TRBV7-9 and TRBJ1-4 gives the full variable domain: DTGVSQNPRHKITKRGQNVTFRCDPISEHNRLYWYRQTLGQGPEFLTYFQNEAQLEKSRLLSDRFSAERPKGSFSTLEIQRTEQGDSAMYLCASSLTDNEKLFFGSGTQLSVL.

This clonotype appeared a few times. The chain joins TRBV20-1 to TRBJ1-2; D not resolved. V lost 3 bases, J lost 4 bases, and 12 bases lay in between. Germline values: CDR1 DFQATT, CDR2 SNEGSKA (reference sequence). The CDR3 is made up of 13 amino acids. The CDR3 is CSASRQGAYGYTF. CDR3 DNA: TGCAGTGCTAGTCGTCAAGGTGCCTATGGCTACACCTTC.

This clonotype was recorded many times. This chain uses TRBV29-1 with TRBJ2-1; no firm D call. The CDR3 is made up of 11 amino acids. CDR1 is SQVTM, CDR2 ANQGSEA, per germline. V gave up 4 bases and J gave up 8 bases, with 9 bases separating them. Here the CDR3 reads CSVAYTHEQFF. CDR3 coding DNA: TGCAGCGTTGCGTACACCCATGAGCAGTTCTTC.

A few counts support this clonotype. This sequence joins TRBV7-6 and TRBJ2-1; unclear D gene. The germline V gene encodes CDR1 SGHVS and CDR2 FNYEAQ. CDR3 length: 13 residues. Between the trimmed V and J ends, which lost 4 bases and 4 bases, there was a span of 8 bases. CDR3 loop: CASSSAQYNEQFF. The CDR3, as DNA: TGTGCCAGCAGCTCGGCACAATACAATGAGCAGTTCTTC.

In its sample, this clonotype was seen once. The genes are TRBV7-9 and TRBJ2-2; 9 bases map to TRBD2. V trimming: 11 bases; J trimming: 3 bases; junction bases outside the gene matches: 10. The CDR3 spans 15 residues. The V gene's germline CDR1 is SEHNR and CDR2 FQNEAQ (reference sequence). The CDR3 DNA reads as TGTGCCGACAAAGCGGGGGGCCTCGACACCGGGGAGCTGTTTTTT. It codes for CADKAGGLDTGELFF.

Written as DNA, the CDR3 is TGCAGTGCTAGATACCCCTCCCCGGGTAGCTATGGCTACACCTTC. Its protein is CSARYPSPGSYGYTF. The chain couples TRBV20-1 to TRBJ1-2; D not certain. This CDR3 region has 15 residues. Germline V gene data show CDR1 as DFQATT and CDR2 as SNEGSKA (reference sequence). Trimming pared 2 bases from V and 4 bases from J, leaving 17 bases between.

The V and J genes are TRBV29-1 and TRBJ2-1, with D uncertain. The CDR3 contains 13 residues. CDR1 is SQVTM and CDR2 is ANQGSEA in the germline V gene. The ends were cut back, 3 bases at V and 1 base at J, with 7 bases in the middle. The CDR3 loop is CSVDGSSYNEQFF. CDR3 nucleotide sequence: TGCAGCGTTGACGGGTCTTCCTACAATGAGCAGTTCTTC.

The V gene is TRBV6-1, the J gene TRBJ2-3; the D is unclear. The CDR3 covers 14 residues. V dropped 3 bases and J dropped 0 bases, with 7 bases sitting between them. The germline V gene has CDR1 MNHNS and CDR2 SASEGT. This CDR3 is CASSELWSTDTQYF. As DNA, the CDR3 is TGTGCCAGCAGTGAGCTCTGGAGCACAGATACGCAGTATTTT.

The chain has TRBV12-3 or TRBV12-4 and TRBJ2-3; 9 bases are a match to TRBD1. The CDR3 is 16 amino acids. The trim removed 5 bases at V and 4 bases at J, leaving 10 bases unmatched. The DNA of the CDR3 is TGTGCCAGCAGTCGTGGACAGGGGCATGTCGCAGATACGCAGTATTTT. It specifies CASSRGQGHVADTQYF.

This clonotype showed up just a few times. The chain has TRBV12-3 or TRBV12-4 and TRBJ2-2; D is unclear. This CDR3 region has 13 residues. Trimming left V 3 bases short and J 7 bases short, with 9 bases between. CDR3 in DNA: TGTGCCAGCAGTTTTGTGTATAGCGGGGAGCTGTTTTTT. Protein sequence: CASSFVYSGELFF.

V and J are TRBV27 and TRBJ2-7; 13 positions agree with TRBD2. The end of the DNA aligns better with TRBJ2-5, so the J call may be wrong. CDR3 length equals 16 residues. CDR1 and CDR2 (germline): MNHEY, SMNVEV (reference sequence). The CDR3: CASSLLLAGGLGTQYF. In DNA form, the CDR3 reads TGTGCCAGCAGTTTATTACTAGCGGGAGGGCTGGGGACCCAGTACTTC.

J is TRBJ2-7 and V is TRBV28; D possibly corresponds to TRBD1 (6 bases). Trimming removed 6 bases from V and 3 bases from J, with 15 bases in between. CDR3 length equals 14 residues. Germline assignment: CDR1 MDHEN and CDR2 SYDVKM. Here the CDR3 reads CASSPTGLGYEQYF. In nucleotides, the CDR3 is TGTGCCAGCAGCCCTACAGGGTTAGGCTACGAGCAGTACTTC.

About this clonotype: An end of the junction differs from the germline gene, which may be a read error. The chain employs TRBV7-2 and TRBJ2-1, with 7 bases identical to TRBD2. This CDR3 contains 15 residues. Per the germline V gene, CDR1 is SGHTA and CDR2 is FQGNSA. CDR3 coding DNA: TGTGCCAGCAGCTTACTAGCGGACTCCAACAATGAGCAGTTCTTC. Residues: CASSLLADSNNEQFF.

The chain carries TRBV3-1 and TRBJ2-5, with TRBD1 identical over 8 bases. V lost 6 bases, J lost 2 bases, and 2 bases stayed unmatched. The germline gives CDR1 LGHDT, CDR2 YNNKEL (reference sequence). This CDR3 region has 13 residues. CDR3 nucleotide sequence: TGTGCCAGCAGACAGGGGGGACAAGAGACCCAGTACTTC. This sequence encodes CASRQGGQETQYF.

The chain carries TRBV12-3 or TRBV12-4 and TRBJ1-2, with a tentative D call TRBD1 (6 bases). V was trimmed by 5 bases and J by 5 bases, leaving 18 bases between them. The CDR3 covers 15 residues. The CDR3 DNA follows: TGTGCCAGCAGTCGAGGGGACAACGTAGCTTATGGCTACACCTTC. As protein: CASSRGDNVAYGYTF.

The chain employs TRBV14 and TRBJ1-4, with D possibly being TRBD1 (6 bases). The CDR3 is 17 residues long. CDR1 is SGHDN, CDR2 FVKESK, per germline. With 1 base removed from V and 7 bases from J, the gap between germline ends came to 19 bases. This CDR3 reads CASSQGPRGGVREKLFF. CDR3 nucleotides: TGTGCCAGCAGCCAAGGCCCTAGGGGGGGCGTTCGTGAAAAACTGTTTTTT.

This chain's CDR3 is CATSRDADSSMGEKLFF. For the CDR3, the DNA is TGTGCCACCAGCAGAGACGCGGATTCCTCCATGGGTGAAAAACTGTTTTTT. The chain uses TRBV15 and TRBJ1-4; D remains ambiguous. V was trimmed by 0 bases and J by 7 bases, leaving 18 bases between them. Germline V gives CDR1 LNHNV, CDR2 YYDKDF (reference sequence). CDR3 length: 17 residues.